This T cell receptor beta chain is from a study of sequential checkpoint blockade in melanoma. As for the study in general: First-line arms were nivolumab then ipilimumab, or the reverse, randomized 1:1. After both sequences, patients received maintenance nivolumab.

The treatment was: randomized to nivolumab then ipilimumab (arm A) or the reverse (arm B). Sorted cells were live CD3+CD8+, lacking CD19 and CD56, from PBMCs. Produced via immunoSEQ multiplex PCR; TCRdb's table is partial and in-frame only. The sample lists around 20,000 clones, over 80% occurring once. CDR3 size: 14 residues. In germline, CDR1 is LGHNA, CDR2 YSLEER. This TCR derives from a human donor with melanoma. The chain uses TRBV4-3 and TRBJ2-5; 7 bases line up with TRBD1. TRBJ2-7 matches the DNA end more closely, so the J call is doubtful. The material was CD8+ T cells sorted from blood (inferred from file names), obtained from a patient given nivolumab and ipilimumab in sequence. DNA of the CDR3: TGCGCCAGCAGCGCGACAGGGTTGTCCTACGAGCAGTACTTC. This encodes CASSATGLSYEQYF.